Included here is one TCR beta chain sequence, with context. Recruitment covered 20 to 25 US areas and drew participants whose ages spanned about 18 to 89 years. Grouping used clinical history reported by participants in a survey and questionnaire. The sample is drawn from a study of blood T cell repertoires in COVID-19. Profiling relied on immunoSEQ multiplex PCR, and the TCRdb table lists in-frame clones only, not all of them. The table has 200,000 or so clones, over 75% seen once. The sample comprised PBMCs or T cells enriched from blood (not recorded which). This sequence originates from a woman aged 25-40 years who had been exposed to COVID-19.

In nucleotides, the CDR3 is TGTGCCAGTAGTAGGTCCGGGAGGGCCGGAGAGACCCAGTACTTC. Translated, it gives CASSRSGRAGETQYF. V and J are TRBV19 and TRBJ2-5, with 8 bases matching TRBD2. In germline, CDR1 is LNHDA, CDR2 SQIVND (reference sequence). With V trimmed by 4 bases and J by 4 bases, 8 bases remained unmatched. The CDR3 is made up of 15 amino acids.